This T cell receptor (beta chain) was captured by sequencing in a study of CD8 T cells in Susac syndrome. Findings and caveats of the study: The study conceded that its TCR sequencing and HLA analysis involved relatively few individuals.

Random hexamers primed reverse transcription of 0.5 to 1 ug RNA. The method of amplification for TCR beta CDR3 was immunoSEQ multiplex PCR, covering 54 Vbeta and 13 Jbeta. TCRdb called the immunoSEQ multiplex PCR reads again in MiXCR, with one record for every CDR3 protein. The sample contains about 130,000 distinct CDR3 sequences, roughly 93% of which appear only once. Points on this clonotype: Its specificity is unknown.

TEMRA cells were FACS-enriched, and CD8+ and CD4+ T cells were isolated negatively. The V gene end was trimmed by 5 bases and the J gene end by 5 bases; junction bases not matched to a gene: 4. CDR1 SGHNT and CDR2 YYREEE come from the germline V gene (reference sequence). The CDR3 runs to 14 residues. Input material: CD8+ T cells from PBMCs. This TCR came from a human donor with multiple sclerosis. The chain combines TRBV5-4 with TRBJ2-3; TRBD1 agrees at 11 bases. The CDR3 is CASRDRGRVDTQYF. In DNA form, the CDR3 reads TGTGCCAGCAGGGACAGGGGGCGCGTAGATACGCAGTATTTT.